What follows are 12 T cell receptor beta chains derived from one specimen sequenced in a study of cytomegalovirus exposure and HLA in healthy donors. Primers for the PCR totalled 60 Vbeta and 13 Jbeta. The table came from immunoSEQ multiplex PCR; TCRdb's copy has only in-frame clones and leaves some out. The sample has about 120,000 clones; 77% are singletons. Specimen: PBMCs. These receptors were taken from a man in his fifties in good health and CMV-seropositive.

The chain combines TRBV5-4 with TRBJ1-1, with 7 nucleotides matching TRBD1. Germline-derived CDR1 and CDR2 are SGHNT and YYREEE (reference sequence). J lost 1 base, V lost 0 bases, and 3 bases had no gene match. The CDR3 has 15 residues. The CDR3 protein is CASSLGGDRNTEAFF. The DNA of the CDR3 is TGTGCCAGCAGCTTGGGGGGGGACAGGAACACTGAAGCTTTCTTT.

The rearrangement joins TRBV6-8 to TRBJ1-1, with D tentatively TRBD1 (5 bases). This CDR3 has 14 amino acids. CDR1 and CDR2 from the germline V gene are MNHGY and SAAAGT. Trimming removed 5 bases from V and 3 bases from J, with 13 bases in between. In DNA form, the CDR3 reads TGTGCCAGCAGTGTGGGGGGTGGGTACACTGAAGCTTTCTTT. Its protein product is CASSVGGGYTEAFF.

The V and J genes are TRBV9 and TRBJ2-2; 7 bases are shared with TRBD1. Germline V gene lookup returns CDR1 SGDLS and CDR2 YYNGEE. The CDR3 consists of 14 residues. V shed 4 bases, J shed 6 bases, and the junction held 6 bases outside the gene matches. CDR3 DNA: TGTGCCAGCAGCCCTCGACAGGGCCCCGGGGAGCTGTTTTTT. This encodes CASSPRQGPGELFF.

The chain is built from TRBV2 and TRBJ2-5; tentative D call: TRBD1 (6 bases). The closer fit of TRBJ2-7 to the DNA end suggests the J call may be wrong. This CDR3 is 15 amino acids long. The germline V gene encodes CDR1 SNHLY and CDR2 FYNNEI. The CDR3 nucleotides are TGTGCCAGCAGTCCCAAGATAGGGGGATCCTACGAGCAGTACTTC. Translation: CASSPKIGGSYEQYF.

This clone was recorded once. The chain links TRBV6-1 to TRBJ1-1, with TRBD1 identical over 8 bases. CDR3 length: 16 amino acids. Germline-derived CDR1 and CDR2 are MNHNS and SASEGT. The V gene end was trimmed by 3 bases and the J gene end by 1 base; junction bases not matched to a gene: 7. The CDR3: CASSDRDRLWNTEAFF. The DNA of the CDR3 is TGTGCCAGCAGTGACCGGGACAGGCTATGGAACACTGAAGCTTTCTTT.

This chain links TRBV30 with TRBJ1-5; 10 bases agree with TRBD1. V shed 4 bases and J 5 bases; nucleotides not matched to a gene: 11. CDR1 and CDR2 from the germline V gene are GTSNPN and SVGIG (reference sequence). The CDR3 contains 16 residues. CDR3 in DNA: TGTGCCTGGACCCCGACAGGGGGCCTTCTCCATCAGCCCCAGCATTTT. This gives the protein CAWTPTGGLLHQPQHF.

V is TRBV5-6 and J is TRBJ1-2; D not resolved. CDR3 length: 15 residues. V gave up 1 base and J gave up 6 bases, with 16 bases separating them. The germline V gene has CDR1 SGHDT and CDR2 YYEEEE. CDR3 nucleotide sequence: TGTGCCAGCAGCTTGCTGATGTATATCGGGGATGGCTACACCTTC. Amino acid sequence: CASSLLMYIGDGYTF.

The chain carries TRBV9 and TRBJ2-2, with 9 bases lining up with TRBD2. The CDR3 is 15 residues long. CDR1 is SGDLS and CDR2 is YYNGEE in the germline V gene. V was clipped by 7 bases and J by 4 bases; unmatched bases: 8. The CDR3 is CASPLCGGATGELFF. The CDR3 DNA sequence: TGTGCCAGCCCCCTTTGCGGGGGGGCCACCGGGGAGCTGTTTTTT.

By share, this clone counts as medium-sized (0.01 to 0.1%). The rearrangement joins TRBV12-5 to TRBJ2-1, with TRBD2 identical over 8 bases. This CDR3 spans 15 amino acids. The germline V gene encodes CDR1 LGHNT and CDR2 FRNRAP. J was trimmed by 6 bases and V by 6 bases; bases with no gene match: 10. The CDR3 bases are TGTGCTAGTGGGAGGAGCGGGAGAGGGAGCAATGAGCAGTTCTTC. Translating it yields CASGRSGRGSNEQFF.

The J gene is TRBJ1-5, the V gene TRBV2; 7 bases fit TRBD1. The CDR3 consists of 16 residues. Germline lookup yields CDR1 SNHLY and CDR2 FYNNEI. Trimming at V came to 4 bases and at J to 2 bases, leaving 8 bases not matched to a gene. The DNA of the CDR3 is TGTGCCAGCAGTGGCGCAGGGGGGTATGGCAATCAGCCCCAGCATTTT. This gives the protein CASSGAGGYGNQPQHF.

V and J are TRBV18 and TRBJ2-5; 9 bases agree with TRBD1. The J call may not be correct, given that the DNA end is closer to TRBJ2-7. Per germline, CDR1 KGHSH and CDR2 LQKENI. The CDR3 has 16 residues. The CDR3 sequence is CASSPPGQGYSYEQYF. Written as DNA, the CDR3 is TGTGCCAGCTCACCACCGGGACAGGGATATTCCTACGAGCAGTACTTC.

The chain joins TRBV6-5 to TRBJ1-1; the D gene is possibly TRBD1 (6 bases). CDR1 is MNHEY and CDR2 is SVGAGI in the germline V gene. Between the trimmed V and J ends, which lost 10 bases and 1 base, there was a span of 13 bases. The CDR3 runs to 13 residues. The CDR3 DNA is TGTGCCATCAAACAGGGCAGGAACACTGAAGCTTTCTTT. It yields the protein CAIKQGRNTEAFF.